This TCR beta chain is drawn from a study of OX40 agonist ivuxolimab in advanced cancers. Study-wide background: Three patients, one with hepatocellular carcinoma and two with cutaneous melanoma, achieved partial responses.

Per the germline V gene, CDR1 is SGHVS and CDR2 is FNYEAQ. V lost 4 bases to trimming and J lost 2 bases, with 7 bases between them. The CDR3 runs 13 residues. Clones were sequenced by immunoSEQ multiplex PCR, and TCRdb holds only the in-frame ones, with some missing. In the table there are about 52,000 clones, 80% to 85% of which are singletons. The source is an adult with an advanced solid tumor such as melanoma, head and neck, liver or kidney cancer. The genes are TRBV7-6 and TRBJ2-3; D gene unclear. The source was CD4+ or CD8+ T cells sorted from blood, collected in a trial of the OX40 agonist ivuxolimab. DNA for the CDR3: TGTGCCAGCAGCTACGCTGACACAGATACGCAGTATTTT. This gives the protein CASSYADTDTQYF.